Listed below are T cell receptor beta chains from one sample, sequenced in a study of blood T cell repertoires in COVID-19. Data came from immunoSEQ multiplex PCR; TCRdb stores just in-frame clones and leaves some out. This table holds some 140,000 clones, roughly 83% found once. Sequenced sample: peripheral blood. The receptors stem from a woman aged 70-85 years with COVID-19, enrolled during active disease. Both conserved end residues are part of each CDR3. A D gene is named only where the DNA matches it firmly. Expanded clones get a size class; other rows say once, few or many, or leave the size out.

V	D	size	J	DNA	CDR3
TRBV30	TRBD2	.	TRBJ2-1	TGTGCCTCCCACGTTGGTACGGGGGGCTACAATGAGCAGTTCTTC	CASHVGTGGYNEQFF
TRBV20-1	TRBD1	.	TRBJ1-5	TGCAGTGCTAGTCGCAGGACAGGGGAAGGTCAGCCCCAGCATTTT	CSASRRTGEGQPQHF
TRBV6-5	TRBD1	many	TRBJ1-2	TGTGCCAGCAGGGATACAGGGGGCCGTGGCTACACCTTC	CASRDTGGRGYTF
TRBV4-2	.	.	TRBJ1-1	TGTGCCAGCAGCCTGACAGGATCGAACACTGAAGCTTTCTTT	CASSLTGSNTEAFF
TRBV5-4	TRBD1	.	TRBJ2-1	TGTGCCAGCAGCCCATCGACAGGGCCCTACAATGAGCAGTTCTTC	CASSPSTGPYNEQFF
TRBV5-1	TRBD1	.	TRBJ1-2	TGCGCCAGCAGCTTGGGTCCAGCGCAGGGGGATGGCTACACCTTC	CASSLGPAQGDGYTF
TRBV29-1	.	.	TRBJ2-5	TGCAGCGGGACCTCAGGGGGTGCGGGGGAGACCCAGTACTTC	CSGTSGGAGETQYF
TRBV25-1	.	.	TRBJ1-1	TGTGCCAGCAGTGCCGCTAGGAACACTGAAGCTTTCTTT	CASSAARNTEAFF
TRBV6-5	.	few	TRBJ1-2	TGTGCCAGCAGTTACTCCGCTTCGGGTAACTATGGCTACACCTTC	CASSYSASGNYGYTF
TRBV6-2/TRBV6-3	TRBD2	.	TRBJ2-6	TGTGCCAGCAGTTACCCGGGGGGTACCAACGTCCTGACTTTC	CASSYPGGTNVLTF
TRBV14	.	many	TRBJ1-6	TGTGCCAGCAGCCTACGGACAGTCGGTTCACCCCTCCACTTT	CASSLRTVGSPLHF
TRBV7-8	TRBD1	few	TRBJ1-6	TGTGCCAGCAGCCTTCGACAGGGATCGGGCTCCTATAATTCACCCCTCCACTTT	CASSLRQGSGSYNSPLHF
TRBV6-9	.	once	TRBJ1-6	TGTGCCAGCAGTCCAGACAGGATTCCCCAAGTAAATTCACCCCTCCACTTT	CASSPDRIPQVNSPLHF
TRBV18	TRBD1	once	TRBJ2-1	TGTGCCAGCTCACCAACTGGGGCCAGGGGGAATGAGCAGTTCTTC	CASSPTGARGNEQFF
TRBV6-5	TRBD1	.	TRBJ1-6	TGTGCCAGCAAGGACAGGGAAAATTCACCCCTCCACTTT	CASKDRENSPLHF
TRBV28	.	.	TRBJ1-1	TGTGCCAGCAGTGCCCAACGGGTCGTCGCTTTCTTT	CASSAQRVVAFF
TRBV6-1	.	.	TRBJ1-2	TGTGCCAGCAGTGAAAAAGTGGGAGGGGAGGGCTACACCTTC	CASSEKVGGEGYTF
TRBV24-1	.	.	TRBJ2-1	TGTGCCACCAGTGATTTCCGACAGAACAATGAGCAGTTCTTC	CATSDFRQNNEQFF
TRBV7-3	.	few	TRBJ2-5	TGTGCCAGCAGCGAGACAGGCGGAGAGACCCAGTACTTC	CASSETGGETQYF
TRBV5-1	TRBD2	once	TRBJ2-5	TGCGCCAGCAGACCGGGACTAGCTTGGCAAGAGACCCAGTACTTC	CASRPGLAWQETQYF
TRBV29-1	.	.	TRBJ2-3	TGCAGCGTCCGGACAGCGAGTTTCACAGATACGCAGTATTTT	CSVRTASFTDTQYF
TRBV2	.	.	TRBJ2-1	TGTGCCAGCAGTGAAGTGGGGGGGCGTGGTAATGAGCAGTTCTTC	CASSEVGGRGNEQFF
TRBV7-9	TRBD1	once	TRBJ2-1	TGTGCCAGCAGCGGTACACGGGACAGGGGCCTCAATGAGCAGTTCTTC	CASSGTRDRGLNEQFF
TRBV19	.	.	TRBJ2-5	TGTGCCAGTAGTATACGCCGATCGGGCCAACGCGGGGAGACCCAGTACTTC	CASSIRRSGQRGETQYF
TRBV6-5	TRBD2	.	TRBJ2-1	TGTGCCAGCAGTTACTATACTAGCGGGGGGAAGAATGAGCAGTTCTTC	CASSYYTSGGKNEQFF
TRBV7-2	.	once	TRBJ2-5	TGTGCCAGCAGCTTAGTTGGCCAGTCTCAAGAGACCCAGTACTTC	CASSLVGQSQETQYF
TRBV6-5	.	.	TRBJ1-6	TGTGCCAGCAGGCTGTCAGGCCAAGGGGTCACCCTCCACTTT	CASRLSGQGVTLHF
TRBV19	TRBD1	.	TRBJ1-6	TGTGCCAGTAAAGACAGGGTGAGGTCCTATAATTCACCCCTCCACTTT	CASKDRVRSYNSPLHF
TRBV7-2	.	.	TRBJ1-1	TGTGCCAGCAGCTTCGAGGGGGACACTGAAGCTTTCTTT	CASSFEGDTEAFF
TRBV19	TRBD1	.	TRBJ2-7	TGTGCCAGTAGGTCCTCGGGACAGGGGGCGTCCGAGCAGTACTTC	CASRSSGQGASEQYF
TRBV10-3	.	once	TRBJ1-5	TGTGCCATCAGTGAGTCGCCGGGGACACTGGATCAGCCCCAGCATTTT	CAISESPGTLDQPQHF
TRBV9	TRBD2	.	TRBJ2-3	TGTGCCAGCAGCGTAGCTCCTTTGGCGGGGGGCACAGATACGCAGTATTTT	CASSVAPLAGGTDTQYF
TRBV28	TRBD2	.	TRBJ2-1	TGTGCCAGCAGTTTAGGGGGGGTCGGGAATGAGCAGTTCTTC	CASSLGGVGNEQFF
TRBV4-2	.	.	TRBJ2-2	TGTGCCAGCAGCCAAGAAGGGTCAGGGGGGGAGCTGTTTTTT	CASSQEGSGGELFF
TRBV11-1	.	.	TRBJ1-2	TGTGCCAGCAGCTTAAGTGACGACGGAGAAAACTATGGCTACACCTTC	CASSLSDDGENYGYTF
TRBV28	.	.	TRBJ1-3	TGTGCCAGCAGCTCGGGACTCCTAGCCTCTGGAAACACCATATATTTT	CASSSGLLASGNTIYF
TRBV2	.	.	TRBJ1-5	TGTGCCAGCGGAGCGGGACCTGATCAGCCCCAGCATTTT	CASGAGPDQPQHF
TRBV4-2	.	once	TRBJ2-7	TGTGCCAGCAGCCAAGTTTCACTCGCTTCCTACGAGCAGTACTTC	CASSQVSLASYEQYF
TRBV15	TRBD2	once	TRBJ2-3	TGTGCCACCAGCAGATCCGGGGGGGCGAACACAGATACGCAGTATTTT	CATSRSGGANTDTQYF
TRBV5-5	.	.	TRBJ2-5	TGTGCCAGCAGCTTAGGGGAGGATGGGGAGACCCAGTACTTC	CASSLGEDGETQYF
TRBV5-6	.	.	TRBJ1-2	TGTGCCAGCAGCTTGGCGGGAGGACCCGACTGGGGCTACACCTTC	CASSLAGGPDWGYTF
TRBV3-1/TRBV3-2	.	.	TRBJ2-3	TGTGCCAGCAGCCGAAGCGGAACAGATACGCAGTATTTT	CASSRSGTDTQYF
TRBV3-1/TRBV3-2	TRBD1	few	TRBJ2-7	TGTGCCAGCAGCCAGGGCGGACAGGTGCAGTACTTC	CASSQGGQVQYF
TRBV7-2	.	.	TRBJ1-2	TGTGCCAGCAGCGGCACCTTCTGGGAGGGCTACACCTTC	CASSGTFWEGYTF
TRBV10-3	.	.	TRBJ1-3	TGTGCCACCCTACCGGGATTGAGCTCTGGAAACACCATATATTTT	CATLPGLSSGNTIYF
TRBV15	.	.	TRBJ1-1	TGTGCCACCAGCAGAGACAGTCCGAACACTGAAGCTTTCTTT	CATSRDSPNTEAFF